The 17 T cell receptor beta chains below come from one sample, sequenced in a study of blood T cell repertoires in COVID-19. Assay used: immunoSEQ multiplex PCR; TCRdb lists only in-frame clones, some missing. In the table there are roughly 500,000 clones, approximately 88% of which are singletons. The sequenced sample consisted of PBMCs or T cells enriched from blood (not recorded which). The receptors derive from a woman in her forties who had recovered from COVID-19.

Here the CDR3 DNA reads TGTGCCAGCAGTGTTGCGGGGGGCGTAGGGTACACTGAAGCTTTCTTT. Encoded protein: CASSVAGGVGYTEAFF. The chain employs TRBV6-1 and TRBJ1-1, with a tentative D call TRBD1 (6 bases). Deletions cut 4 bases from V and 3 bases from J, with 18 bases between. There are 16 residues in the CDR3. The germline V gene has CDR1 MNHNS and CDR2 SASEGT.

This sequence joins TRBV2 and TRBJ1-4; D not certain. This CDR3 contains 13 residues. V shed 4 bases and J shed 6 bases, with 9 bases lying between them. Germline V gives CDR1 SNHLY, CDR2 FYNNEI. CDR3 sequence reads: CASSGESDEKLFF. CDR3 bases: TGTGCCAGCAGTGGAGAGTCCGATGAAAAACTGTTTTTT. Combining the CDR3 with reference TRBV2 and TRBJ1-4 gives the whole variable domain EPEVTQTPSHQVTQMGQEVILRCVPISNHLYFYWYRQILGQKVEFLVSFYNNEISEKSEIFDDQFSVERPDGSNFTLKIRSTKLEDSAMYFCASSGESDEKLFFGSGTQLSVL.

The CDR3 reads CASGLGRFSGNTIYF. The CDR3 DNA follows: TGTGCTAGTGGTTTGGGCCGGTTCTCTGGAAACACCATATATTTT. This chain connects TRBV12-5 to TRBJ1-3, with D hard to call. The germline gives CDR1 LGHNT, CDR2 FRNRAP. V shed 1 base and J shed 0 bases, with 7 bases lying between them. The length of the CDR3 is 15 residues.

This clone was recorded only once. The chain is built from TRBV24-1 and TRBJ1-1; a weak D match, TRBD1 (6 bases). Germline V gene lookup returns CDR1 KGHDR and CDR2 SFDVKD. Trimming left V 3 bases short and J 3 bases short, with 22 bases between. The CDR3 has 18 residues. The CDR3, as DNA: TGTGCCACCAGTGATATCCTAACAGGGATTAGAAGGGACACTGAAGCTTTCTTT. It encodes CATSDILTGIRRDTEAFF.

The V gene is TRBV29-1, the J gene TRBJ1-2; tentatively, D is TRBD1 (6 bases). The CDR3 loop spans 16 amino acids. The V and J ends lost 1 base and 4 bases respectively, with 19 bases between them. Per the germline V gene, CDR1 is SQVTM and CDR2 is ANQGSEA. The CDR3 coding sequence is TGCAGCGTTGAAGGGGGAGCAGGGGACGACCCCTATGGCTACACCTTC. This gives the protein CSVEGGAGDDPYGYTF.

The chain uses TRBV3-1 (or the pseudogene TRBV3-2) and TRBJ2-7, with TRBD2 matching over 8 bases. The CDR3 sequence is 15 residues long. The germline gives CDR1 LGHDT, CDR2 YNNKEL (reference sequence). V dropped 8 bases and J dropped 4; count of bases not matched to a gene: 13. The CDR3, as DNA: TGTGCCAGCCCGGGACTAGTCTCCGGTTTTTACGAGCAGTACTTC. Translated: CASPGLVSGFYEQYF.

On this clone itself: An end of the junction differs from the germline gene, which may be a read error. The chain combines TRBV29-1 with TRBJ2-7, with D possibly matching TRBD2 (5 bases). There are 12 residues in the CDR3. Germline V CDR1 and CDR2: SQVTM, ANQGSEA. CDR3 bases: TGCAGCGGCGGCGGGCCCTCCGACGAGCAGTACTTC. Its translation: CSGGGPSDEQYF.

The chain couples TRBV29-1 to TRBJ2-5, with a possible D match to TRBD1 (6 bases). CDR3 size: 13 residues. Germline V lookup: CDR1 SQVTM, CDR2 ANQGSEA. The V end lost 8 bases, the J end lost 4 bases, and 17 bases lay between the germline ends. The CDR3 sequence: CSYQKQGAETQYF. CDR3 bases: TGCAGCTACCAAAAACAGGGTGCAGAGACCCAGTACTTC.

The V call is TRBV28, the J call TRBJ2-7; D possibly corresponds to TRBD1 (6 bases). This CDR3 region has 14 residues. Germline CDR1 reads MDHEN; CDR2 reads SYDVKM. V was trimmed by 2 bases and J by 2 bases, leaving 10 bases between them. The CDR3 DNA reads as TGTGCCAGCAGTTTACCGCCAGGGGCCTACGAGCAGTACTTC. It yields the protein CASSLPPGAYEQYF.

The chain uses TRBV3-1 (or the pseudogene TRBV3-2) and TRBJ1-5, with D possibly TRBD1 on 6 matching bases. Germline V gene lookup returns CDR1 LGHDT and CDR2 YNNKEL (reference sequence). There are 18 residues in the CDR3. V was pared by 0 bases and J by 6 bases, with 21 bases between. DNA of the CDR3: TGTGCCAGCAGCCAAGATATTAATTTGATACAGGGTGTTCAGCCCCAGCATTTT. Amino acid sequence: CASSQDINLIQGVQPQHF.

The chain is built from TRBV4-3 and TRBJ2-7; 13 nucleotides match TRBD2. CDR1 is LGHNA and CDR2 is YSLEER in the germline V gene. Trimming cost V 0 bases and J 4 bases; bases outside gene matches: 3. The CDR3 runs 16 residues. The CDR3, as DNA: TGCGCCAGCAGCCAAGATTTGGGACTAGCGGGGTACGAGCAGTACTTC. Translated: CASSQDLGLAGYEQYF.

The V gene is TRBV5-1, the J gene TRBJ2-2, with D unresolved. Germline V gene lookup returns CDR1 SGHRS and CDR2 YFSETQ. CDR3 length: 14 amino acids. Trimming stripped 0 bases from V and 4 bases from J, with 7 bases between. DNA for the CDR3: TGCGCCAGCAGCTTGGAGCCTATCACCGGGGAGCTGTTTTTT. It is translated as CASSLEPITGELFF.

The chain carries TRBV19 and TRBJ1-1; D ambiguous. The CDR3 runs to 13 residues. Trimming removed 5 bases from V and 9 bases from J, with 16 bases in between. Germline CDR1 is LNHDA and CDR2 is SQIVND (reference sequence). DNA for the CDR3: TGTGCCAGTAGTGCCCCGCAGACACTGAAAGCTTTCTTT. As protein: CASSAPQTLKAFF.

This chain uses TRBV5-6 with TRBJ2-5; tentative D call: TRBD2 (7 bases). The CDR3 sequence is 14 residues long. CDR1 is SGHDT, CDR2 YYEEEE, per germline. Trimming took off 4 bases at V and 4 bases at J, with 14 bases between the two ends. The CDR3 sequence is CASSPPGGRETQYF. Written as DNA, the CDR3 is TGTGCCAGCAGCCCGCCCGGGGGGCGAGAGACCCAGTACTTC.

The J gene is TRBJ2-5, the V gene TRBV11-2, with 12 bases fitting TRBD2. CDR3 size: 16 residues. Germline-derived CDR1 and CDR2 are SGHAT and FQNNGV. The junction had 4 bases not matched to a gene; V was cut back by 4 bases and J by 1 base. CDR3 nucleotide sequence: TGTGCCAGCAGCTGGGGACTAGCGGGTTTCCAAGAGACCCAGTACTTC. Translated, it gives CASSWGLAGFQETQYF.

CDR3: CASSPPTRDRAFF. The CDR3 DNA sequence: TGTGCCAGCAGCCCCCCGACTAGGGATAGGGCTTTCTTT. The V and J genes are TRBV6-5 and TRBJ1-1; D uncertain. The V end was cut by 6 bases, the J end by 11 bases, with 19 bases between. The germline gives CDR1 MNHEY, CDR2 SVGAGI. This CDR3 contains 13 residues.

This clone was seen only once. The chain is built from TRBV19 and TRBJ1-2, with 7 bases lining up with TRBD1. This CDR3 comprises 18 residues. In germline, CDR1 is LNHDA, CDR2 SQIVND (reference sequence). Trimming at V came to 5 bases and at J to 1 base, leaving 16 bases not matched to a gene. This CDR3 reads CASSGRDRPFTYNYGYTF. In DNA form, the CDR3 reads TGTGCCAGTAGTGGCCGGGACAGACCTTTTACTTATAACTATGGCTACACCTTC.